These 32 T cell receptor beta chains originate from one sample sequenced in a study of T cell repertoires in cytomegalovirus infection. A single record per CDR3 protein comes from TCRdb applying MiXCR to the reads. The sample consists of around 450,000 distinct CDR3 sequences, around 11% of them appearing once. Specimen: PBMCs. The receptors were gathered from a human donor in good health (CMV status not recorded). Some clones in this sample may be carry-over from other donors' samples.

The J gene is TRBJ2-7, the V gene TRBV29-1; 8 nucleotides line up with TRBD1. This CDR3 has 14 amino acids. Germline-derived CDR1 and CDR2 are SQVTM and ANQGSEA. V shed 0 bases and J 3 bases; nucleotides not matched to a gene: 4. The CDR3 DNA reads TGCAGCGTTGAAGACCCTGGACAGGGCTACGAGCAGTACTTC. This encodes CSVEDPGQGYEQYF.

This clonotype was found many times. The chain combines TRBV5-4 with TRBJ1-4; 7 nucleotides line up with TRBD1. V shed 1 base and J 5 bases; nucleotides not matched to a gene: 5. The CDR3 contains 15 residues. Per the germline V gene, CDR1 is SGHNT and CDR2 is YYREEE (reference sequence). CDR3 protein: CASSLSGGRNEKLFF. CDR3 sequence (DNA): TGTGCCAGCAGCTTGTCAGGGGGACGGAATGAAAAACTGTTTTTT.

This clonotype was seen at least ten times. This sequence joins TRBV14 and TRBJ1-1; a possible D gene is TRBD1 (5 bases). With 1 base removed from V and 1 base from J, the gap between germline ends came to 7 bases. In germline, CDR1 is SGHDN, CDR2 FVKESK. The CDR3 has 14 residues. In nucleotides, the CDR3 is TGTGCCAGCAGCCAAGTCGGGGGGAACACTGAAGCTTTCTTT. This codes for CASSQVGGNTEAFF.

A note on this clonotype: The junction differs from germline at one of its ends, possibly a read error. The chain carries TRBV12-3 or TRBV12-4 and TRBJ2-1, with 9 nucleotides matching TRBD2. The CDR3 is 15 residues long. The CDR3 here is CASRYSGSSHNEQFF. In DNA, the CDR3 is TGTGCCAGCAGGTATAGCGGGAGCTCCCACAATGAGCAGTTCTTC.

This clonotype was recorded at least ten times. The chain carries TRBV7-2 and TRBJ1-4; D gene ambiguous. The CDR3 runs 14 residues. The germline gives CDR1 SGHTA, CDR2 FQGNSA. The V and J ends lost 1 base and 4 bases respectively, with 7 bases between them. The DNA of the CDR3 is TGTGCCAGCAGCTTAGATGTTGTTAATGAAAAACTGTTTTTT. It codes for CASSLDVVNEKLFF.

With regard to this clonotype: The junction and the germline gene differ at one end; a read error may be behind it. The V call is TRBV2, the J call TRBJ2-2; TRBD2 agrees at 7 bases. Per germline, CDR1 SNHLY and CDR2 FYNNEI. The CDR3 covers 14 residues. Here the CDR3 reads CARSELAYTGELFF. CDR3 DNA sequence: TGTGCCAGAAGTGAACTAGCGTACACCGGGGAGCTGTTTTTT.

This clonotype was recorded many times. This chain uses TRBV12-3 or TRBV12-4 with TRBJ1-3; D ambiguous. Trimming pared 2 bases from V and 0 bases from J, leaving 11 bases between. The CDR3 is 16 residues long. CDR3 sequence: CASSLSGSLSGNTIYF. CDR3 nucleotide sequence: TGTGCCAGCAGTTTATCGGGGTCCCTCTCTGGAAACACCATATATTTT.

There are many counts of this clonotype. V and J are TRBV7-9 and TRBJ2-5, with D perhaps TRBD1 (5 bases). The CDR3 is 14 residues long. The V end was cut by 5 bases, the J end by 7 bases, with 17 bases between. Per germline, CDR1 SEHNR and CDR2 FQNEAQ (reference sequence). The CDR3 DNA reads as TGTGCCAGCAGCCAGGGAAATCAAGAGTGGACCCAGTACTTC. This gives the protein CASSQGNQEWTQYF. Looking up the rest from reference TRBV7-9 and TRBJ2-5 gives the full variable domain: DTGVSQNPRHKITKRGQNVTFRCDPISEHNRLYWYRQTLGQGPEFLTYFQNEAQLEKSRLLSDRFSAERPKGSFSTLEIQRTEQGDSAMYLCASSQGNQEWTQYFGPGTRLLVL.

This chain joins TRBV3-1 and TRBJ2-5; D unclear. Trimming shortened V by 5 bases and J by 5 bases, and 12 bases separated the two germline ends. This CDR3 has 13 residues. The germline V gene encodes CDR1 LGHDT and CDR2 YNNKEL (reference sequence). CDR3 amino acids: CASSFSSRETQYF. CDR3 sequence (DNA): TGTGCCAGCAGCTTCTCGAGCCGGGAGACCCAGTACTTC.

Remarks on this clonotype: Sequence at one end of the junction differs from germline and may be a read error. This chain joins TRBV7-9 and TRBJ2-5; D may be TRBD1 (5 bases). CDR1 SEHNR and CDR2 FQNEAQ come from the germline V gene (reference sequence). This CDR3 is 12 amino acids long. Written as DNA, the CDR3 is TGTGCCAGCAGTTACTCCTCGGAAACAGGCCACTTC. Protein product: CASSYSSETGHF.

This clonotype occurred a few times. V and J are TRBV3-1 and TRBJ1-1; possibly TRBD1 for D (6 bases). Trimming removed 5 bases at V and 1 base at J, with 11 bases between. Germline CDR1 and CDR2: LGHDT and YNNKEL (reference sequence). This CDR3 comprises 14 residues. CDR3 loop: CASSFGTRNTEAFF. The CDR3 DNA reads TGTGCCAGCAGCTTCGGGACAAGGAACACTGAAGCTTTCTTT.

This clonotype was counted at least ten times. CDR3 loop: CASSFSGREKLFF. CDR3 DNA sequence: TGTGCCAGCAGTTTTTCGGGGAGGGAAAAACTGTTTTTT. This chain connects TRBV28 to TRBJ1-4; no clear D gene. V was shortened by 3 bases and J by 8 bases, with 10 bases between the two germline ends. Germline values: CDR1 MDHEN, CDR2 SYDVKM. The CDR3 contains 13 residues.

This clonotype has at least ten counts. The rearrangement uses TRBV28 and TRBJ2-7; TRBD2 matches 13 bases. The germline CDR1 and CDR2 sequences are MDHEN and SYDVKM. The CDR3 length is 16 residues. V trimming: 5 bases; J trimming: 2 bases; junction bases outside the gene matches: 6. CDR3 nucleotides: TGTGCCAGCAGTCCCGGGGGGACTAGCGGGACCTACGAGCAGTACTTC. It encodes CASSPGGTSGTYEQYF.

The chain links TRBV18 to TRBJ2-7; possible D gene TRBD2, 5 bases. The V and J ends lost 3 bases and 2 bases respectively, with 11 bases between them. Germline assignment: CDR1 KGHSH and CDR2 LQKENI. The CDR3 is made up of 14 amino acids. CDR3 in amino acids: CASSPTSGPYEQYF. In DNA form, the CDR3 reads TGTGCCAGCTCACCTACAAGCGGACCCTACGAGCAGTACTTC.

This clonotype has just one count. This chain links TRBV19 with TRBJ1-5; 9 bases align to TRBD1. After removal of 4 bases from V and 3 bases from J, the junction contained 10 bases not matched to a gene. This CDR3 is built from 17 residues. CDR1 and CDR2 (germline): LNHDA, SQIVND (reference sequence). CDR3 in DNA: TGTGCCAGTAGTAGAACAGGGGGCGCAGGGTACAATCAGCCCCAGCATTTT. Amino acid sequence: CASSRTGGAGYNQPQHF.

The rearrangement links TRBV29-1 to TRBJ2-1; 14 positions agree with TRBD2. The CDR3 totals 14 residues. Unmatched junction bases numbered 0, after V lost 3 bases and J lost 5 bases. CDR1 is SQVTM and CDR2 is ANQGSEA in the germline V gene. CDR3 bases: TGCAGCGTTGAGGGACTAGCGGGAGACAATGAGCAGTTCTTC. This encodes CSVEGLAGDNEQFF.

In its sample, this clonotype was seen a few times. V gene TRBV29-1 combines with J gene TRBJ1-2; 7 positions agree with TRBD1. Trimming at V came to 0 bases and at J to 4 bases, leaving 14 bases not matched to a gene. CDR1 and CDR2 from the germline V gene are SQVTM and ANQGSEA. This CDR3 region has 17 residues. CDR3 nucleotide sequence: TGCAGCGTTGAAGATCGGGGGACAGCCGATTTTATCTATGGCTACACCTTC. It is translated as CSVEDRGTADFIYGYTF.

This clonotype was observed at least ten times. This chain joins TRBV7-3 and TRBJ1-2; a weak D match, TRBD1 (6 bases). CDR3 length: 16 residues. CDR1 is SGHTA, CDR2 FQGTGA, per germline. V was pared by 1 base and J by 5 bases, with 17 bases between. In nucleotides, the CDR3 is TGTGCCAGCAGCTTAAACCCCTCCCAGGGGAGGTATGGCTACACCTTC. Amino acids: CASSLNPSQGRYGYTF. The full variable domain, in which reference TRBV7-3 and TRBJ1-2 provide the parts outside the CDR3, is GAGVSQTPSNKVTEKGKYVELRCDPISGHTALYWYRQSLGQGPEFLIYFQGTGAADDSGLPNDRFFAVRPEGSVSTLKIQRTERGDSAVYLCASSLNPSQGRYGYTFGSGTRLTVV.

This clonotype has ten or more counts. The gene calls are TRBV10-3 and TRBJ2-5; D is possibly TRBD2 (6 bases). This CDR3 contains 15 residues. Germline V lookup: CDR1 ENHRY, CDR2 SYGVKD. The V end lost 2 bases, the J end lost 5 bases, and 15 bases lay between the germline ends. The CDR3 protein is CAISEGGAGGETQYF. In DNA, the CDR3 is TGTGCCATCAGTGAGGGTGGGGCAGGAGGGGAGACCCAGTACTTC.

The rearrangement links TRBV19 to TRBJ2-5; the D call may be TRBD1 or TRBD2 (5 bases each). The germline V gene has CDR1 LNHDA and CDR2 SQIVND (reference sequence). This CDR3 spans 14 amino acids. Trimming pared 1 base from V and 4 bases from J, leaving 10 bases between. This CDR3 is CASSIAGRGETQYF. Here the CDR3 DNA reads TGTGCCAGTAGTATAGCAGGGAGAGGAGAGACCCAGTACTTC. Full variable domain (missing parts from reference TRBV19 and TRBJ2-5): DGGITQSPKYLFRKEGQNVTLSCEQNLNHDAMYWYRQDPGQGLRLIYYSQIVNDFQKGDIAEGYSVSREKKESFPLTVTSAQKNPTAFYLCASSIAGRGETQYFGPGTRLLVL.

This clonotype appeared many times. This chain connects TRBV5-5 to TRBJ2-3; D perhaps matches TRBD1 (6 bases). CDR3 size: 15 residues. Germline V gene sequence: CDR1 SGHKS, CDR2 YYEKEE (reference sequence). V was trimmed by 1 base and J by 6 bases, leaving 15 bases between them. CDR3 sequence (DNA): TGTGCCAGCAGCTTGAACTGGGGGCTTCTGGATACGCAGTATTTT. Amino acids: CASSLNWGLLDTQYF. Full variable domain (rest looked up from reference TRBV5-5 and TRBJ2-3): DAGVTQSPTHLIKTRGQQVTLRCSPISGHKSVSWYQQVLGQGPQFIFQYYEKEERGRGNFPDRFSARQFPNYSSELNVNALLLGDSALYLCASSLNWGLLDTQYFGPGTRLTVL.

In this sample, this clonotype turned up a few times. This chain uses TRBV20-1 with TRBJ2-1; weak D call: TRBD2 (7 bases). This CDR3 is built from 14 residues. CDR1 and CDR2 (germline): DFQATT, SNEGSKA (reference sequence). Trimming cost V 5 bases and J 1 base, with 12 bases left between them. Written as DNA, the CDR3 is TGCAGTGCTCATAGGGGGGGATCCTACAATGAGCAGTTCTTC. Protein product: CSAHRGGSYNEQFF.

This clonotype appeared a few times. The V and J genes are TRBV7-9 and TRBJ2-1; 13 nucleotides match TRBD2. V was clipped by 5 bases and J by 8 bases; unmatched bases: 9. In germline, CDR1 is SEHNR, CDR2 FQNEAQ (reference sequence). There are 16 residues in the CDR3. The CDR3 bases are TGTGCCAGCAGCGATAGGACTAGCGGGAGCCCTGATGAGCAGTTCTTC. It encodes CASSDRTSGSPDEQFF.

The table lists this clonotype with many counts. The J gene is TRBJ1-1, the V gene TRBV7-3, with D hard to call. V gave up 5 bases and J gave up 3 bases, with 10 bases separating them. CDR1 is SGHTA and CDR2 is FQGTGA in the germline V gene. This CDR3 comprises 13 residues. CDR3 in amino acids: CASSAQVDTEAFF. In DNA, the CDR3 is TGTGCCAGCAGCGCCCAAGTCGACACTGAAGCTTTCTTT.

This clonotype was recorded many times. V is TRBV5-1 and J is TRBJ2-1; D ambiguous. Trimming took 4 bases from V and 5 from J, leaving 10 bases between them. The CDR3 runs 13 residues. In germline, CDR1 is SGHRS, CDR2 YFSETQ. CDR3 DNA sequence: TGCGCCAGCAGCCCCAGCTCGGACAATGAGCAGTTCTTC. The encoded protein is CASSPSSDNEQFF.

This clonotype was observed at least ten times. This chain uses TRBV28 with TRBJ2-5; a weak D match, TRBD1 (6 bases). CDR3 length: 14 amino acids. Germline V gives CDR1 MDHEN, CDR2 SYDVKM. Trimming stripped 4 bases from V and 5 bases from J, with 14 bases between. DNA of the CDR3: TGTGCCAGCAGTTCCCCCAGCAGGGGTGAGACCCAGTACTTC. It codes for CASSSPSRGETQYF.

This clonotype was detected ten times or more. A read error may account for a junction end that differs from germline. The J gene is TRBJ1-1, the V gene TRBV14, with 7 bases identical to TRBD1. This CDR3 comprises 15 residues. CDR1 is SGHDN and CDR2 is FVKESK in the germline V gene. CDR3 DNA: TGTGCCAGCAGCCCCAGGCAGGGGGGGAACGCTGAAGCTTTCTTT. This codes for CASSPRQGGNAEAFF.

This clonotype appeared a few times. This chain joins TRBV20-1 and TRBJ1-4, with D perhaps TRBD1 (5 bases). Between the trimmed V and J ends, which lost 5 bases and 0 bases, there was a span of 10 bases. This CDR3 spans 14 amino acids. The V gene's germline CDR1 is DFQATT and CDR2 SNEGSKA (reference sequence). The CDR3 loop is CSAGTSATNEKLFF. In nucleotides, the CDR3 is TGCAGTGCTGGGACTTCTGCAACTAATGAAAAACTGTTTTTT.

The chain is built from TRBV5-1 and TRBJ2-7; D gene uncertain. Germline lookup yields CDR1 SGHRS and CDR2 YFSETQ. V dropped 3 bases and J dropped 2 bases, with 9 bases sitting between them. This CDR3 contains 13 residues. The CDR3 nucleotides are TGCGCCAGCAGCTCGGACGGGCCCTACGAGCAGTACTTC. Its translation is CASSSDGPYEQYF.

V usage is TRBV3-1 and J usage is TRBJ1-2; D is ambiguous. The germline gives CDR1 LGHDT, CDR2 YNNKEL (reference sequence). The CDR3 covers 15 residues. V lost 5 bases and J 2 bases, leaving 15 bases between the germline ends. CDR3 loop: CASSSQPGGNYGYTF. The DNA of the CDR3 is TGTGCCAGCAGCTCACAGCCGGGAGGGAACTATGGCTACACCTTC.

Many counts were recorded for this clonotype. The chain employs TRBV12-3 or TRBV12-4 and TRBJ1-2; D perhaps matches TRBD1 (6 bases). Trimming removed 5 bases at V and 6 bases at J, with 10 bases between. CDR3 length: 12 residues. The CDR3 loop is CASSHREDGYTF. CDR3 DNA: TGTGCCAGCAGTCACAGGGAGGATGGCTACACCTTC.

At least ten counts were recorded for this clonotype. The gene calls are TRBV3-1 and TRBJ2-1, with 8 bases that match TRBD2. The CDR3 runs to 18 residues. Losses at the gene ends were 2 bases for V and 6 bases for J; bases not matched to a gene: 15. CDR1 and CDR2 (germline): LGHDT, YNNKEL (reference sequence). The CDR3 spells CASSQPPASGYVGNEQFF. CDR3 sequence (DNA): TGTGCCAGCAGCCAACCCCCTGCTAGCGGGTACGTAGGCAATGAGCAGTTCTTC.